The 13 T cell receptor beta chains reported below all come from one sample, sequenced in a study of T cell responses to AZD1222 COVID-19 vaccine. Sequencing used immunoSEQ multiplex PCR; TCRdb keeps in-frame clones, though not all of them. In the table there are approximately 190,000 clones, roughly 93% of which are singletons. Sequencing used peripheral blood, obtained on day 0 of AZD1222 vaccination. The receptor source for this set is an adult in good health.

The CDR3 loop reads CASSLASGGFTGELFF. The CDR3 DNA follows: TGCGCCAGCAGCTTGGCATCAGGGGGCTTCACCGGGGAGCTGTTTTTT. The rearrangement uses TRBV5-1 and TRBJ2-2, with 8 positions matching TRBD1. Losses at the gene ends were 0 bases for V and 4 bases for J; bases not matched to a gene: 5. The CDR3 runs 16 residues. Germline CDR1 reads SGHRS; CDR2 reads YFSETQ.

The gene calls are TRBV5-1 and TRBJ1-4, with unresolved D. The V and J ends lost 3 bases and 8 bases respectively, with 8 bases between them. Germline V gene sequence: CDR1 SGHRS, CDR2 YFSETQ. This CDR3 has 12 residues. CDR3 region: CASSSEGEKLFF. In DNA, the CDR3 is TGCGCCAGCAGCTCGGAAGGGGAAAAACTGTTTTTT.

V is TRBV15 and J is TRBJ2-5; D unclear. Per germline, CDR1 LNHNV and CDR2 YYDKDF (reference sequence). The CDR3 covers 11 residues. The V end lost 9 bases, the J end lost 0 bases, and 5 bases lay between the germline ends. The CDR3 sequence: CATGNQETQYF. DNA for the CDR3: TGTGCCACGGGTAACCAAGAGACCCAGTACTTC. Complete variable domain (other parts from reference TRBV15 and TRBJ2-5): DAMVIQNPRYQVTQFGKPVTLSCSQTLNHNVMYWYQQKSSQAPKLLFHYYDKDFNNEADTPDNFQSRRPNTSFCFLDIRSPGLGDTAMYLCATGNQETQYFGPGTRLLVL.

This clone was counted a single time. The rearrangement links TRBV28 to TRBJ2-7; the D gene could be TRBD1 or TRBD2 (5 bases each). V lost 5 bases to trimming and J lost 3 bases, with 11 bases between them. Germline lookup yields CDR1 MDHEN and CDR2 SYDVKM. CDR3 length: 13 amino acids. The CDR3 sequence: CASSEGRIYEQYF. CDR3 DNA: TGTGCCAGCAGTGAGGGACGGATCTACGAGCAGTACTTC.

This chain links TRBV7-2 with TRBJ2-3; 10 bases align to TRBD2. CDR1 and CDR2 (germline): SGHTA, FQGNSA. This CDR3 comprises 16 residues. Trimming took 5 bases from V and 1 from J; bases not matched to a gene: 6. In DNA, the CDR3 is TGTGCCAGCAGCATAGGGACTAGCGCGGGCACAGATACGCAGTATTTT. It specifies CASSIGTSAGTDTQYF.

V usage is TRBV6-1 and J usage is TRBJ2-1, with D uncertain. Germline CDR1 is MNHNS and CDR2 is SASEGT. The CDR3 is 14 amino acids. V lost 1 base and J lost 0, with 4 bases in between. The CDR3 region is CASSEGGSYNEQFF. In DNA form, the CDR3 reads TGTGCCAGCAGTGAAGGGGGCTCCTACAATGAGCAGTTCTTC.

Written as DNA, the CDR3 is TGTGCCAGCAGTACCCGGACTAGCGGGAGACCCTACGAGCAGTACTTC. Protein sequence: CASSTRTSGRPYEQYF. V usage is TRBV27 and J usage is TRBJ2-7; 13 bases are a match to TRBD2. The CDR3 runs to 16 residues. V dropped 5 bases and J dropped 2; count of bases not matched to a gene: 6. Germline loops: CDR1 MNHEY, CDR2 SMNVEV (reference sequence).

The chain couples TRBV13 to TRBJ1-2, with D maybe TRBD1 (6 bases). CDR3 length: 14 amino acids. CDR1 PRHDT and CDR2 FYEKMQ come from the germline V gene (reference sequence). Trimming removed 5 bases at V and 4 bases at J, with 14 bases between. The CDR3 spells CASSLRTVPYGYTF. The CDR3 DNA reads TGTGCCAGCAGCCTCCGGACAGTTCCCTATGGCTACACCTTC.

V gene TRBV5-4 combines with J gene TRBJ2-7, with 10 bases identical to TRBD2. Germline V gene lookup returns CDR1 SGHNT and CDR2 YYREEE (reference sequence). Trimming removed 0 bases from V and 6 bases from J; junction bases left unmatched: 9. This CDR3 comprises 16 residues. CDR3 DNA sequence: TGTGCCAGCAGCTTGGATCGCCCAGCGGGAGGGCTCGAGCAGTACTTC. It specifies CASSLDRPAGGLEQYF.

The chain employs TRBV6-4 and TRBJ1-2; D is undetermined. V shed 3 bases and J shed 4 bases, with 9 bases lying between them. CDR1 is MRHNA and CDR2 is SNTAGT in the germline V gene. The CDR3 has 13 amino acids. The CDR3, as DNA: TGTGCCAGCAGTGAAGCCGATGGCTATGGCTACACCTTC. Amino acid sequence: CASSEADGYGYTF.

The rearrangement links TRBV7-9 to TRBJ2-3; TRBD2 agrees at 11 bases. This CDR3 region has 17 residues. V shed 4 bases and J 2 bases; nucleotides not matched to a gene: 8. The germline V gene encodes CDR1 SEHNR and CDR2 FQNEAQ (reference sequence). The CDR3 nucleotides read TGTGCCAGCAGCTCGTACGGGACTAGCGGATTCACAGATACGCAGTATTTT. Translated: CASSSYGTSGFTDTQYF.

The V and J genes are TRBV4-1 and TRBJ1-2, with D uncertain. Germline V gene lookup returns CDR1 MGHRA and CDR2 YSYEKL. The CDR3 sequence is 13 residues long. The V end lost 0 bases, the J end lost 4 bases, and 6 bases lay between the germline ends. The CDR3 spells CASSQEGFYGYTF. Here the CDR3 DNA reads TGCGCCAGCAGCCAAGAAGGTTTCTATGGCTACACCTTC.

V usage is TRBV6-5 and J usage is TRBJ2-2, with D uncertain. The germline gives CDR1 MNHEY, CDR2 SVGAGI. Trimming took 6 bases from V and 5 from J, leaving 10 bases between them. The CDR3 loop spans 13 amino acids. CDR3: CASSQSRTGELFF. Here the CDR3 DNA reads TGTGCCAGCAGCCAAAGCCGGACCGGGGAGCTGTTTTTT.